What follows are 29 T cell receptor beta chains derived from one specimen sequenced in a study of blood T cells in healthy people across ages. Combining a sample-barcoded 5' primer with a J-beta primer mix, a second PCR ran for roughly 7 to 12 cycles. Each CDR3 protein gets one entry after TCRdb re-called the 5' RACE reads with MiXCR. In the table there are 780,000 or so distinct CDR3 sequences, roughly 50% of which are singletons. The sample was blood. The receptors come from a man aged 35 to 55 in good health.

The sample holds many counts of this clonotype. This chain links TRBV5-1 with TRBJ2-4; possible D gene TRBD1, 5 bases. CDR1 is SGHRS, CDR2 YFSETQ, per germline. Trimming pared 0 bases from V and 9 bases from J, leaving 13 bases between. This CDR3 contains 14 residues. CDR3 sequence (DNA): TGCGCCAGCAGCTTGGCTGTAGGGGCCCTCATTCAGTACTTC. This sequence encodes CASSLAVGALIQYF. The variable domain in full, with the rest retrieved from reference TRBV5-1 and TRBJ2-4, is KAGVTQTPRYLIKTRGQQVTLSCSPISGHRSVSWYQQTPGQGLQFLFEYFSETQRNKGNFPGRFSGRQFSNSRSEMNVSTLELGDSALYLCASSLAVGALIQYFGAGTRLSVL.

This clonotype has a handful of counts. The rearrangement joins TRBV29-1 to TRBJ2-7, with 7 nucleotides matching TRBD1. Germline loops: CDR1 SQVTM, CDR2 ANQGSEA. The V gene end was trimmed by 2 bases and the J gene end by 2 bases; junction bases not matched to a gene: 6. The CDR3 is 14 residues long. The CDR3, as DNA: TGCAGCGTTGAAACCGGGACAGAGACCTACGAGCAGTACTTC. The encoded protein is CSVETGTETYEQYF.

In this sample, this clonotype turned up a few times. This sequence joins TRBV10-3 and TRBJ2-7, with 8 bases fitting TRBD2. The CDR3 is 17 amino acids. Looked up from germline, CDR1 is ENHRY and CDR2 is SYGVKD. Trimming cost V 6 bases and J 0 bases; bases outside gene matches: 13. CDR3 sequence (DNA): TGTGCCATCAGCCAGAGTAGTAGCGGGGAAGCCTCCTACGAGCAGTACTTC. Protein sequence: CAISQSSSGEASYEQYF.

V gene TRBV7-2 combines with J gene TRBJ2-7; D possibly uses TRBD1 or TRBD2 (5 bases each). The ends were cut back, 2 bases at V and 2 bases at J, with 16 bases in the middle. CDR1 and CDR2 (germline): SGHTA, FQGNSA. The CDR3 consists of 16 residues. CDR3 sequence (DNA): TGTGCCAGCAGCTTATCTGCGGGCAGGGTCCCCTACGAGCAGTACTTC. Protein product: CASSLSAGRVPYEQYF.

The chain carries TRBV7-6 and TRBJ2-5, with 9 nucleotides matching TRBD2. Trimming at V came to 6 bases and at J to 4 bases, leaving 12 bases not matched to a gene. The length of the CDR3 is 16 residues. The germline gives CDR1 SGHVS, CDR2 FNYEAQ. In DNA, the CDR3 is TGTGCCAGCAGGCCCCCACGGCGGGGGGGCCTAGAGACCCAGTACTTC. Protein sequence: CASRPPRRGGLETQYF.

The chain is built from TRBV20-1 and TRBJ2-3, with D unclear. The CDR3 is 15 amino acids. Trimming shortened V by 3 bases and J by 0 bases, and 13 bases separated the two germline ends. Germline V gene data show CDR1 as DFQATT and CDR2 as SNEGSKA (reference sequence). The CDR3 nucleotides are TGCAGTGCTAGTTCCCTCCCCACTAGCACAGATACGCAGTATTTT. Its protein product is CSASSLPTSTDTQYF.

This clonotype was detected only a few times. The CDR3 spells CAISLKHVSYEQYF. The CDR3 DNA reads TGTGCCATCAGTCTTAAGCACGTTTCCTACGAGCAGTACTTC. The chain has TRBV10-3 and TRBJ2-7; D ambiguous. Trimming stripped 5 bases from V and 1 base from J, with 12 bases between. This CDR3 region has 14 residues. Per germline, CDR1 ENHRY and CDR2 SYGVKD.

The V gene is TRBV10-2, the J gene TRBJ2-3; D may be TRBD2 (5 bases). The germline CDR1 and CDR2 sequences are WSHSY and SAAADI. This CDR3 has 17 amino acids. Trimming took off 6 bases at V and 6 bases at J, with 25 bases between the two ends. The CDR3 protein is CASRGAKGASAEDTQYF. In DNA, the CDR3 is TGCGCCAGCAGGGGAGCCAAGGGCGCCTCCGCGGAGGATACGCAGTATTTT.

The chain is built from TRBV11-1 and TRBJ2-5, with 7 bases that match TRBD1. V shed 0 bases and J 1 base; nucleotides not matched to a gene: 5. From germline, CDR1 is SGHAT and CDR2 FQDESV (reference sequence). The CDR3 spans 16 residues. Here the CDR3 reads CASSLAHGQVQETQYF. CDR3 nucleotides: TGTGCCAGCAGCTTAGCGCATGGACAGGTCCAAGAGACCCAGTACTTC.

V gene TRBV3-1 combines with J gene TRBJ2-5, with TRBD2 identical over 9 bases. V shed 0 bases and J 5 bases; nucleotides not matched to a gene: 7. The CDR3 totals 16 residues. Germline assignment: CDR1 LGHDT and CDR2 YNNKEL (reference sequence). The CDR3 coding sequence is TGTGCCAGCAGCCAAGACTTAGCGGGGGTTCAGGAGACCCAGTACTTC. It codes for CASSQDLAGVQETQYF.

This clonotype was picked up a small number of times. This chain joins TRBV29-1 and TRBJ2-1; D ambiguous. Germline values: CDR1 SQVTM, CDR2 ANQGSEA. V was pared by 6 bases and J by 6 bases, with 12 bases between. There are 12 residues in the CDR3. This CDR3 reads CSVRRAVNEQFF. DNA for the CDR3: TGCAGCGTGAGGCGAGCAGTCAATGAGCAGTTCTTC.

The genes are TRBV20-1 and TRBJ2-7; 8 bases are a match to TRBD2. The J call is in doubt because the DNA end fits TRBJ2-5 better. This CDR3 region has 15 residues. CDR1 is DFQATT and CDR2 is SNEGSKA in the germline V gene (reference sequence). As DNA, the CDR3 is TGCAGTGCTCCAGATAGGGAGCGGGGGTTAGAGACCCAGTACTTC. Protein sequence: CSAPDRERGLETQYF.

The V and J genes are TRBV3-1 and TRBJ2-1, with 9 bases lining up with TRBD2. V shed 4 bases, J shed 3 bases, and the junction held 10 bases outside the gene matches. The CDR3 is 17 residues long. Germline V lookup: CDR1 LGHDT, CDR2 YNNKEL (reference sequence). Here the CDR3 reads CASSRNIAGVIYNEQFF. CDR3 sequence (DNA): TGTGCCAGCAGCCGAAACATAGCGGGAGTTATCTACAATGAGCAGTTCTTC.

This chain's CDR3 is CSAREVAGGPRETQYF. In nucleotides, the CDR3 is TGCAGTGCTAGAGAGGTGGCGGGGGGGCCTAGAGAGACCCAGTACTTC. The J gene is TRBJ2-5, the V gene TRBV20-1; 9 bases are a match to TRBD2. Per the germline V gene, CDR1 is DFQATT and CDR2 is SNEGSKA (reference sequence). The V segment lost 0 bases and the J segment 4 bases; nucleotides outside the gene matches: 9. This CDR3 has 16 amino acids.

This clonotype has more than one count but fewer than ten. The chain combines TRBV7-2 with TRBJ1-2; the D gene is possibly TRBD1 (5 bases). CDR1 and CDR2 from the germline V gene are SGHTA and FQGNSA. The V and J ends lost 6 bases and 0 bases respectively, with 8 bases between them. The CDR3 length is 13 residues. In nucleotides, the CDR3 is TGTGCCAGCAGTTCGGACACTAACTATGGCTACACCTTC. This encodes CASSSDTNYGYTF.

The chain carries TRBV14 and TRBJ2-2; D not resolved. CDR3 size: 14 residues. Germline CDR1 reads SGHDN; CDR2 reads FVKESK. V was cut by 0 bases and J by 6 bases, with 8 bases left in between. CDR3 DNA sequence: TGTGCCAGCAGCCAAGATTGGGTTTCCGGGGAGCTGTTTTTT. Its protein product is CASSQDWVSGELFF.

This clonotype was picked up a small number of times. The chain couples TRBV12-3 or TRBV12-4 to TRBJ2-7, with a possible D match to TRBD1 (5 bases). Trimming left V 3 bases short and J 6 bases short, with 18 bases between. The CDR3 is 15 amino acids. CDR3 amino acids: CASSFGRAGPREQYF. The CDR3 nucleotides are TGTGCCAGCAGTTTTGGTCGAGCAGGGCCACGCGAGCAGTACTTC.

The chain recombines TRBV6-1 with TRBJ2-6, with TRBD1 matching over 10 bases. V gave up 4 bases and J gave up 5 bases; unmatched junction bases: 8. This CDR3 is built from 17 residues. Germline V gives CDR1 MNHNS, CDR2 SASEGT. The CDR3 nucleotides read TGTGCCAGCAGTGCTGGGGACAGGGGATCCTGGGCCAACGTCCTGACTTTC. Amino acid sequence: CASSAGDRGSWANVLTF.

The chain uses TRBV5-1 and TRBJ2-5; maybe TRBD2 (8 bases). V lost 4 bases and J 4 bases, leaving 17 bases between the germline ends. The length of the CDR3 is 15 residues. Germline CDR1 SGHRS, CDR2 YFSETQ. In DNA form, the CDR3 reads TGCGCCAGCAGCGCGGGACTAGGGGGCGCAGAGACCCAGTACTTC. This encodes CASSAGLGGAETQYF.

This clonotype appeared a few times. This chain connects TRBV20-1 to TRBJ2-7; D gene unclear. V was cut by 2 bases and J by 3 bases, with 11 bases left in between. The CDR3 covers 13 residues. Per germline, CDR1 DFQATT and CDR2 SNEGSKA (reference sequence). The CDR3 here is CSARSGQDYEQYF. CDR3 sequence (DNA): TGCAGTGCTAGATCTGGGCAGGACTACGAGCAGTACTTC.

This clonotype was counted only a few times. This sequence joins TRBV5-6 and TRBJ1-5; 7 nucleotides line up with TRBD1. Trimming removed 5 bases from V and 3 bases from J; junction bases left unmatched: 5. CDR3 size: 14 residues. Per germline, CDR1 SGHDT and CDR2 YYEEEE. The CDR3 reads CASRSQGINQPQHF. For the CDR3, the DNA is TGTGCCAGCAGATCACAGGGGATCAATCAGCCCCAGCATTTT.

The chain links TRBV7-9 to TRBJ1-2; 9 positions match TRBD1. V lost 3 bases and J lost 6; bases outside the gene matches: 8. The CDR3 extends over 15 amino acids. Germline-derived CDR1 and CDR2 are SEHNR and FQNEAQ (reference sequence). As DNA, the CDR3 is TGTGCCAGCAGCTTCCCCGGGACAGGGATTGATGGCTACACCTTC. Amino acids: CASSFPGTGIDGYTF.

The chain carries TRBV3-1 and TRBJ1-2, with 9 bases that match TRBD1. This CDR3 region has 15 residues. Germline lookup yields CDR1 LGHDT and CDR2 YNNKEL (reference sequence). Unmatched junction bases numbered 9, after V lost 3 bases and J lost 7 bases. The CDR3 sequence is CASSHRSGTGFGYTF. The DNA of the CDR3 is TGTGCCAGCAGCCACCGATCCGGGACAGGGTTTGGCTACACCTTC.

This clonotype was seen a handful of times. This chain's CDR3 is CASRWGQGMNEQYF. The CDR3 nucleotides read TGTGCCAGCAGATGGGGACAGGGGATGAACGAGCAGTACTTC. The J gene is TRBJ2-5, the V gene TRBV6-2 or TRBV6-3, with 10 bases fitting TRBD1. The tail of the sequence fits TRBJ2-7 better, so the J call may be wrong. CDR3 length: 14 residues. From germline, CDR1 is MNHEY and CDR2 SVGEGT.

This clonotype was seen a handful of times. This chain connects TRBV20-1 to TRBJ1-2; D is unresolved. This CDR3 comprises 12 residues. CDR1 is DFQATT and CDR2 is SNEGSKA in the germline V gene (reference sequence). V lost 1 base and J 4 bases, leaving 7 bases between the germline ends. In DNA form, the CDR3 reads TGCAGTGCTAGAGGGACGGCCTATGGCTACACCTTC. Its translation: CSARGTAYGYTF.

This clonotype was seen more than once but under ten times. This chain joins TRBV10-3 and TRBJ2-1; D is uncertain. Trimming cost V 8 bases and J 6 bases, with 14 bases left between them. CDR1 is ENHRY and CDR2 is SYGVKD in the germline V gene. This CDR3 comprises 13 residues. The DNA for the CDR3 is TGTGCCATCCGCTCCGTTACGGCCAATGAGCAGTTCTTC. Translated, it gives CAIRSVTANEQFF.

The chain recombines TRBV2 with TRBJ1-1, with D perhaps TRBD1 (6 bases). Germline V gives CDR1 SNHLY, CDR2 FYNNEI. This CDR3 comprises 14 residues. The V end was cut by 4 bases, the J end by 9 bases, with 18 bases between. The CDR3 sequence: CASSVDPGTPKAFF. The CDR3 bases are TGTGCCAGCAGTGTGGACCCCGGGACACCTAAAGCTTTCTTT.

As concerns this clonotype: A much bigger clone sits one base away, suggesting this may be a read error. V usage is TRBV6-1 and J usage is TRBJ2-3; no clear D gene. This CDR3 contains 15 residues. Germline V CDR1 and CDR2: MNHNS, SASEGT. The CDR3 spells CASSEGAAPGDMQYF. DNA for the CDR3: TGTGCCAGCAGTGAAGGGGCAGCCCCCGGAGATATGCAGTATTTT.

This clonotype was seen a handful of times. V is TRBV12-3 or TRBV12-4 and J is TRBJ2-1; D might be TRBD1 (6 bases). The length of the CDR3 is 17 residues. V lost 1 base and J lost 4, with 17 bases in between. CDR3: CASSLGGQRGGYNEQFF. The CDR3 bases are TGTGCCAGCAGTTTAGGGGGGCAGCGAGGTGGATACAATGAGCAGTTCTTC.